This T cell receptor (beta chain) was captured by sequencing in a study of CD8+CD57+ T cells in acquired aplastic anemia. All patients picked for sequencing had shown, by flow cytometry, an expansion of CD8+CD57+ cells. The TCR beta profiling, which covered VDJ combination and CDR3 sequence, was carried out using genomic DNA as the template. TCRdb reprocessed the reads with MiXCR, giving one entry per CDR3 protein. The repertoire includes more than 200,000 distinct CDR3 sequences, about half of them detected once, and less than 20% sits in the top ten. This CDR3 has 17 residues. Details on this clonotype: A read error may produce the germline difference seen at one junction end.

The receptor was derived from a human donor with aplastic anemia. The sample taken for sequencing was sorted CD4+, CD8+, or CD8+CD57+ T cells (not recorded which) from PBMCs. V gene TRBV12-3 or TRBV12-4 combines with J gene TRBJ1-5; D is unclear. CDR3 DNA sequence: TGCGCCAGCAGTCGATCGGTCCCGAAATTGGGCAATCAGCCCCAGCATTTT. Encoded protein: CASSRSVPKLGNQPQHF.